This T cell receptor (beta chain) was identified during a study of T cells in Graves' hyperthyroidism and ophthalmopathy. Points from the study as a whole: Patients with ophthalmopathy were separated from those with stable hyperthyroidism by a 13 V-J model.

The CDR3 totals 14 residues. The germline gives CDR1 DFQATT, CDR2 SNEGSKA (reference sequence). V was shortened by 3 bases and J by 6 bases, with 15 bases between the two germline ends. RNA transcripts yielded amplified TCR beta CDR3 regions. Initially, a first-round RT-PCR of the TCR CDR3 employed the HTBI primer set. Via MiXCR, TCRdb re-called the multiplex PCR reads, giving one row per CDR3 protein. The data show 700,000 or so distinct CDR3 sequences, 16% seen once. This clonotype was seen repeatedly, ten times or more. Antigen unknown. The origin of this receptor is a man between 18 and 35 years old with Graves' hyperthyroidism. The sample consisted of blood. This chain connects TRBV20-1 to TRBJ2-1; D gene unclear. CDR3 DNA sequence: TGCAGTGCTAGCGTTCAGGCCCGAGCCAATGAGCAGTTCTTC. It yields the protein CSASVQARANEQFF.